This section outlines one TCR beta chain sequence together with its context. Germline-derived CDR1 and CDR2 are MGHDK and SYGVNS. V was clipped by 5 bases and J by 4 bases, with 20 bases between them. The CDR3 length is 16 residues. Reverse transcription of 0.5 to 1 ug RNA was performed with random hexamers. An immunoSEQ multiplex PCR generated amplified TCR beta CDR3 products spanning 54 Vbeta and 13 Jbeta. TCRdb independently ran MiXCR on the immunoSEQ multiplex PCR reads; one entry per CDR3 protein. The sample has a few hundred thousand distinct CDR3 sequences; around 83% are singletons. The data originate from a study of CD8 T cells in Susac syndrome. CD8+ and CD4+ blood T cells underwent TCR beta sequencing. Relapsing-remitting disease, either stable or active, was present in the multiple sclerosis controls, who were treatment-naive patients. Negative isolation was used for CD8+ and CD4+ T cells, and FACS enrichment was applied to TEMRA cells.

This TCR was recovered from a human donor with multiple sclerosis. What was sequenced was CD8+ T cells from PBMCs. The gene calls are TRBV25-1 and TRBJ1-1, with D hard to call. Here the CDR3 DNA reads TGTGCCAGCAGTTTCGCTCTCGAGCACGTTGCCACTGAAGCTTTCTTT. Protein product: CASSFALEHVATEAFF.